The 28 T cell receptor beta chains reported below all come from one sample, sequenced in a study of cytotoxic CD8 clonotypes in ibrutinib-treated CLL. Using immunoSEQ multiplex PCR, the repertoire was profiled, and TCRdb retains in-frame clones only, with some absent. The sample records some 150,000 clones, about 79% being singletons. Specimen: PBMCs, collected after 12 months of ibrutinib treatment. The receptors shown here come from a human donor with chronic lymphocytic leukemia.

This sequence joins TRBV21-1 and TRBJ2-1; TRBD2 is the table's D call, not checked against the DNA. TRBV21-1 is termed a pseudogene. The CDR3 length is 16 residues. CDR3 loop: CASRGIAGSVYNEQFF. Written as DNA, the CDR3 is TGTGCCAGCAGAGGTATAGCGGGAAGTGTCTACAATGAGCAGTTCTTC.

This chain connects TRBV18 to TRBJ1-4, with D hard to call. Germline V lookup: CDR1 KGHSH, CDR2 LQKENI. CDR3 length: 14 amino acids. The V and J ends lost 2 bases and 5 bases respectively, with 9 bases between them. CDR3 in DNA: TGTGCCAGCTCACCAAAGTCGGAGAATGAAAAACTGTTTTTT. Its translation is CASSPKSENEKLFF.

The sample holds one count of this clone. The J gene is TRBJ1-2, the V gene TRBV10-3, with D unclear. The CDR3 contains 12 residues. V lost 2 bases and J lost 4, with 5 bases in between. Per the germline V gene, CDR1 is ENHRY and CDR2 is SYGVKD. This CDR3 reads CAISENSYGYTF. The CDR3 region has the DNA TGTGCCATCAGTGAGAATTCCTATGGCTACACCTTC.

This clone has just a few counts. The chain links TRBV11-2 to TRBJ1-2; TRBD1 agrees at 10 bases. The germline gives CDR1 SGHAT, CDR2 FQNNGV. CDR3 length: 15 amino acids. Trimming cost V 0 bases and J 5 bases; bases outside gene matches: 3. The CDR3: CASSLDSGQGYGYTF. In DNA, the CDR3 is TGTGCCAGCAGCTTAGATTCGGGACAGGGGTATGGCTACACCTTC.

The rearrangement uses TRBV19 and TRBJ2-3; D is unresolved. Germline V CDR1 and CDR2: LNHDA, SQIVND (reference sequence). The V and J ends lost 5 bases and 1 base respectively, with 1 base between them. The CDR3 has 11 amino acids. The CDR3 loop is CASSRTDTQYF. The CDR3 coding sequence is TGTGCCAGTAGTCGCACAGATACGCAGTATTTT.

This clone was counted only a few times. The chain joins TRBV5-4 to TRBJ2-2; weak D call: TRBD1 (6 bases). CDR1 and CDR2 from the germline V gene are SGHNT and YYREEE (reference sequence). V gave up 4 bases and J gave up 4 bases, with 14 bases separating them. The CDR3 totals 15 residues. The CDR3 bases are TGTGCCAGCAGCAAGGGGGTAGCCGGCACCGGGGAGCTGTTTTTT. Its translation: CASSKGVAGTGELFF.

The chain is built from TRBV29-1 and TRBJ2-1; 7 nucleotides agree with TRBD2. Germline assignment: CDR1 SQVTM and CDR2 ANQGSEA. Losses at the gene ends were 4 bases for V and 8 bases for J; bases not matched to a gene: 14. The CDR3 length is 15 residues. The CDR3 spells CSVVGELASGHEQFF. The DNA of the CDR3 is TGCAGCGTTGTTGGTGAACTAGCGTCTGGTCATGAGCAGTTCTTC.

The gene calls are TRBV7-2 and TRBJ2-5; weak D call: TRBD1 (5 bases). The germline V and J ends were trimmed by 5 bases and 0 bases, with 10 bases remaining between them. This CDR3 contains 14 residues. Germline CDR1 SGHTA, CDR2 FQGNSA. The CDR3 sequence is CASSTNRYQETQYF. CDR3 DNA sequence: TGTGCCAGCAGCACAAACAGGTACCAAGAGACCCAGTACTTC.

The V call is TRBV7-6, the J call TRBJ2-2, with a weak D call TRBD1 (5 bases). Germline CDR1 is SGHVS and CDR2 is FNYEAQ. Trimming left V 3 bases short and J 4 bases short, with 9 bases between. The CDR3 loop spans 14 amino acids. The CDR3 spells CASSFAGFTGELFF. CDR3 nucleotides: TGTGCCAGCAGCTTCGCAGGGTTCACCGGGGAGCTGTTTTTT.

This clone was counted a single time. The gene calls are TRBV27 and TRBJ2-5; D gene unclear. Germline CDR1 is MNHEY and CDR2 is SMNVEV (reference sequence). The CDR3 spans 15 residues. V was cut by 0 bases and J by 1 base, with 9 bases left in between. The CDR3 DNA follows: TGTGCCAGCAGTTTATCGTGGCAGGTCCAAGAGACCCAGTACTTC. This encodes CASSLSWQVQETQYF.

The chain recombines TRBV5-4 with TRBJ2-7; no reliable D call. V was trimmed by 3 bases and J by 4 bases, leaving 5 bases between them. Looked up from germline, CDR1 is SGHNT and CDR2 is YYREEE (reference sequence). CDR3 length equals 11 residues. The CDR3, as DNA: TGTGCCAGCAGCTCGGCGTACGAGCAGTACTTC. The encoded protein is CASSSAYEQYF. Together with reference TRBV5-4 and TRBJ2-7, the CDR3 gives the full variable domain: ETGVTQSPTHLIKTRGQQVTLRCSSQSGHNTVSWYQQALGQGPQFIFQYYREEENGRGNFPPRFSGLQFPNYSSELNVNALELDDSALYLCASSSAYEQYFGPGTRLTVT.

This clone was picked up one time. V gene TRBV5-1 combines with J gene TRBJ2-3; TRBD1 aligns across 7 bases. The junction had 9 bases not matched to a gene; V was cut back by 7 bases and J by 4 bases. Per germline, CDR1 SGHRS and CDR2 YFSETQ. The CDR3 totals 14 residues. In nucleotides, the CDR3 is TGCGCCAGCCTCCAAGGGGGCTTTGCAGATACGCAGTATTTT. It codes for CASLQGGFADTQYF.

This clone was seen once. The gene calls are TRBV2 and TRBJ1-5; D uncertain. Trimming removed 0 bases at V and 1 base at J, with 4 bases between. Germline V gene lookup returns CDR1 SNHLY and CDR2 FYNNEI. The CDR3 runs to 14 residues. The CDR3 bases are TGTGCCAGCAGTGAAGCGACGAGCAATCAGCCCCAGCATTTT. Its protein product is CASSEATSNQPQHF.

The DNA of the CDR3 is TGTGCCAGCGCACCTAGCGGGGGTTACAATGAGCAGTTCTTC. Its protein is CASAPSGGYNEQFF. V is TRBV7-9 and J is TRBJ2-1, with 10 bases that match TRBD2. The CDR3 length is 14 residues. The germline V gene encodes CDR1 SEHNR and CDR2 FQNEAQ (reference sequence). V was pared by 8 bases and J by 4 bases, with 5 bases of the junction left unmatched.

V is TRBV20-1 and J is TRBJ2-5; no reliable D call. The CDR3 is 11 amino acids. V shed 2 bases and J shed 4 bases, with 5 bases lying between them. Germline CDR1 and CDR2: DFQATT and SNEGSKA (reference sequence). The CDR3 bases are TGCAGTGCTAGAAAAGGAGAGACCCAGTACTTC. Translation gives CSARKGETQYF.

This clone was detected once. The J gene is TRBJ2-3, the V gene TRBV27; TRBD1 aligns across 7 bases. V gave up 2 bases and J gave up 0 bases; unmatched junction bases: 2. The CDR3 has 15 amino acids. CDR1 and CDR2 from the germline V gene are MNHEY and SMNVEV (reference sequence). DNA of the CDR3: TGTGCCAGCAGTTTACCGGGACAGAGCACAGATACGCAGTATTTT. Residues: CASSLPGQSTDTQYF.

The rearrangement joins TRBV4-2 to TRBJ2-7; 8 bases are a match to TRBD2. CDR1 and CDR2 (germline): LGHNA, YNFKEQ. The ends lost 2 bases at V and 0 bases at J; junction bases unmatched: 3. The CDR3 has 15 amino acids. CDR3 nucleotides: TGTGCCAGCAGCCAATGGACTAGCCCCTCCTACGAGCAGTACTTC. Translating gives CASSQWTSPSYEQYF.

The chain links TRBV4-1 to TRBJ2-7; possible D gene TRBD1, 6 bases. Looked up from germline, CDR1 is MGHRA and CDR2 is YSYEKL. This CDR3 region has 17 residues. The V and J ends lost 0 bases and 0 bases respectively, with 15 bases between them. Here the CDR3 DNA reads TGCGCCAGCAGCCAAGATCTAGACAGGCCGAGCTCCTACGAGCAGTACTTC. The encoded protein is CASSQDLDRPSSYEQYF.

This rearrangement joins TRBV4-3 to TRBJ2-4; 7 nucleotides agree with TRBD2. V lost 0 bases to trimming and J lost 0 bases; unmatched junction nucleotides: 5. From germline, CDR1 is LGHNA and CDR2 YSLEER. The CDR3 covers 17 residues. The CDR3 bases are TGCGCCAGCAGCCAAGATTGGGGGGGACTAGCCAAAAACATTCAGTACTTC. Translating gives CASSQDWGGLAKNIQYF.

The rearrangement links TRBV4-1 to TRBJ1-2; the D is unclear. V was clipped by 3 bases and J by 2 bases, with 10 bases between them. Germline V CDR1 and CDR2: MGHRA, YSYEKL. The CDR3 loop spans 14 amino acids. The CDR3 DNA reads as TGCGCCAGCAGCCAGGGCATCGTAAACTATGGCTACACCTTC. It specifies CASSQGIVNYGYTF.

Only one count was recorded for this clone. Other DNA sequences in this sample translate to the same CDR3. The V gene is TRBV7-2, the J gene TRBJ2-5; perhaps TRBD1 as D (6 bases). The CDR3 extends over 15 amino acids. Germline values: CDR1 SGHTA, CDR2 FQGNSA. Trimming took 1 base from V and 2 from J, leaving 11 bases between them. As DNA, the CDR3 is TGTGCCAGCAGCTTAGATTTAGGGGGTCAAGAGACCCAGTACTTC. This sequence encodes CASSLDLGGQETQYF.

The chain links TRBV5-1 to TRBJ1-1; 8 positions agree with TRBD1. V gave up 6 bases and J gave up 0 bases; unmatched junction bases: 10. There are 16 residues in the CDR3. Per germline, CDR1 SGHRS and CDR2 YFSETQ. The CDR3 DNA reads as TGCGCCAGCAAAGACAGGGGAAGAACAATGAACACTGAAGCTTTCTTT. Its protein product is CASKDRGRTMNTEAFF.

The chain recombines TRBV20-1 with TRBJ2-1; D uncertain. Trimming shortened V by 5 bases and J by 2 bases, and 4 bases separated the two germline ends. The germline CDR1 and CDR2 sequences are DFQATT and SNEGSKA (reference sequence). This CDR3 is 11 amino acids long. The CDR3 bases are TGCAGTGCTGGACCCTACAATGAGCAGTTCTTC. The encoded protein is CSAGPYNEQFF.

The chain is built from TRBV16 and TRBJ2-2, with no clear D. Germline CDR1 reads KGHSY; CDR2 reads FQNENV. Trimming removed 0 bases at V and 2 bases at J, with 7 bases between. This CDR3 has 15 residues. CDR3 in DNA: TGTGCCAGCAGCCAATCCCAGACAAACACCGGGGAGCTGTTTTTT. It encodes CASSQSQTNTGELFF.

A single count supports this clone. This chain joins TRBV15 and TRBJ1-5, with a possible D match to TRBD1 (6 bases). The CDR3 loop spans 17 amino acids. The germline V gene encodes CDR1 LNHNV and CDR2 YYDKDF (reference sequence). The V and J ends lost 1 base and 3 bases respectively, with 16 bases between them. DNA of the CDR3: TGTGCCACCAGCAGAGTAGCAGGTGGACAGTACAATCAGCCCCAGCATTTT. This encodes CATSRVAGGQYNQPQHF.

The CDR3 reads CASSLGETSGEQYF. The CDR3 DNA sequence: TGTGCCAGCAGCTTAGGAGAAACTAGCGGCGAGCAGTACTTC. The V and J genes are TRBV7-6 and TRBJ2-7, with TRBD2 identical over 8 bases. This CDR3 has 14 residues. Losses at the gene ends were 1 base for V and 6 bases for J; bases not matched to a gene: 5. Germline CDR1 reads SGHVS; CDR2 reads FNYEAQ.

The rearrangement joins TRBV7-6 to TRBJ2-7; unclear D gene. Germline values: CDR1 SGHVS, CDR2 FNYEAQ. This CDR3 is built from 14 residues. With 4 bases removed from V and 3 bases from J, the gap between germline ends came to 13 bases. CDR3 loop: CASSSHPGNYEQYF. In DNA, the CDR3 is TGTGCCAGCAGCTCCCACCCGGGCAACTACGAGCAGTACTTC.

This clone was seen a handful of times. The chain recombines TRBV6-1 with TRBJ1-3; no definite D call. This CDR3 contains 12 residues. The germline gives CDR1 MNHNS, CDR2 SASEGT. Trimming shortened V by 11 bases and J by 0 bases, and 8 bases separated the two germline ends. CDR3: CASPSSGNTIYF. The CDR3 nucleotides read TGTGCCTCACCATCCTCTGGAAACACCATATATTTT.